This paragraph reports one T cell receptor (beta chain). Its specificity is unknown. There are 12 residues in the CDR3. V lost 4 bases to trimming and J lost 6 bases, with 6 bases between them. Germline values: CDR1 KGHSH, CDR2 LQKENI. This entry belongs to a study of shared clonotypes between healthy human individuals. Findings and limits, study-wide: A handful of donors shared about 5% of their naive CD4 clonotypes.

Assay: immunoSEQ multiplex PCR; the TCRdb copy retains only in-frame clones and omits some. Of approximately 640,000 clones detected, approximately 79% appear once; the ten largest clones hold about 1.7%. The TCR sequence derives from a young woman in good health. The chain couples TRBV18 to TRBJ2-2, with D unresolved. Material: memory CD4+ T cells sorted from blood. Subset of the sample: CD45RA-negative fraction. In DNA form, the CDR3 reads TGTGCCAGCTCACGTGACCCCGGGGAGCTGTTTTTT. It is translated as CASSRDPGELFF. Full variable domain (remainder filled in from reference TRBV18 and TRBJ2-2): NAGVMQNPRHLVRRRGQEARLRCSPMKGHSHVYWYRQLPEEGLKFMVYLQKENIIDESGMPKERFSAEFPKEGPSILRIQQVVRGDSAAYFCASSRDPGELFFGEGSRLTVL.